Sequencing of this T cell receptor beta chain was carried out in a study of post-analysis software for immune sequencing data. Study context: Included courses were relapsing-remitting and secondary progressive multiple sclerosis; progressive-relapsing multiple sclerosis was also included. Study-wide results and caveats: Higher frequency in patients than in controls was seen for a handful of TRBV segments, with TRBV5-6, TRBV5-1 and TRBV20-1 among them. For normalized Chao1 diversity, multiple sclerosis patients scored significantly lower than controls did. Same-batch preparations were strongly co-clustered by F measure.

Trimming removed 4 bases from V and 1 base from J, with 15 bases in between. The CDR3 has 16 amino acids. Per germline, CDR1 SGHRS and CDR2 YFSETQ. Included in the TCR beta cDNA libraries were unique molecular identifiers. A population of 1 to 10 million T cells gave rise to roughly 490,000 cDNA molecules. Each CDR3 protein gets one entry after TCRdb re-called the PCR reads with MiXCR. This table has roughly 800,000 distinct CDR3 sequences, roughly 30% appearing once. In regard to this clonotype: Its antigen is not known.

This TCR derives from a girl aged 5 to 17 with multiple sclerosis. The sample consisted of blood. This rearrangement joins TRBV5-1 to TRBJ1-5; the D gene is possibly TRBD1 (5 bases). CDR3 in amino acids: CASSGRVIGSNQPQHF. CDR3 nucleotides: TGCGCCAGCAGCGGCAGGGTTATTGGGAGCAATCAGCCCCAGCATTTT.